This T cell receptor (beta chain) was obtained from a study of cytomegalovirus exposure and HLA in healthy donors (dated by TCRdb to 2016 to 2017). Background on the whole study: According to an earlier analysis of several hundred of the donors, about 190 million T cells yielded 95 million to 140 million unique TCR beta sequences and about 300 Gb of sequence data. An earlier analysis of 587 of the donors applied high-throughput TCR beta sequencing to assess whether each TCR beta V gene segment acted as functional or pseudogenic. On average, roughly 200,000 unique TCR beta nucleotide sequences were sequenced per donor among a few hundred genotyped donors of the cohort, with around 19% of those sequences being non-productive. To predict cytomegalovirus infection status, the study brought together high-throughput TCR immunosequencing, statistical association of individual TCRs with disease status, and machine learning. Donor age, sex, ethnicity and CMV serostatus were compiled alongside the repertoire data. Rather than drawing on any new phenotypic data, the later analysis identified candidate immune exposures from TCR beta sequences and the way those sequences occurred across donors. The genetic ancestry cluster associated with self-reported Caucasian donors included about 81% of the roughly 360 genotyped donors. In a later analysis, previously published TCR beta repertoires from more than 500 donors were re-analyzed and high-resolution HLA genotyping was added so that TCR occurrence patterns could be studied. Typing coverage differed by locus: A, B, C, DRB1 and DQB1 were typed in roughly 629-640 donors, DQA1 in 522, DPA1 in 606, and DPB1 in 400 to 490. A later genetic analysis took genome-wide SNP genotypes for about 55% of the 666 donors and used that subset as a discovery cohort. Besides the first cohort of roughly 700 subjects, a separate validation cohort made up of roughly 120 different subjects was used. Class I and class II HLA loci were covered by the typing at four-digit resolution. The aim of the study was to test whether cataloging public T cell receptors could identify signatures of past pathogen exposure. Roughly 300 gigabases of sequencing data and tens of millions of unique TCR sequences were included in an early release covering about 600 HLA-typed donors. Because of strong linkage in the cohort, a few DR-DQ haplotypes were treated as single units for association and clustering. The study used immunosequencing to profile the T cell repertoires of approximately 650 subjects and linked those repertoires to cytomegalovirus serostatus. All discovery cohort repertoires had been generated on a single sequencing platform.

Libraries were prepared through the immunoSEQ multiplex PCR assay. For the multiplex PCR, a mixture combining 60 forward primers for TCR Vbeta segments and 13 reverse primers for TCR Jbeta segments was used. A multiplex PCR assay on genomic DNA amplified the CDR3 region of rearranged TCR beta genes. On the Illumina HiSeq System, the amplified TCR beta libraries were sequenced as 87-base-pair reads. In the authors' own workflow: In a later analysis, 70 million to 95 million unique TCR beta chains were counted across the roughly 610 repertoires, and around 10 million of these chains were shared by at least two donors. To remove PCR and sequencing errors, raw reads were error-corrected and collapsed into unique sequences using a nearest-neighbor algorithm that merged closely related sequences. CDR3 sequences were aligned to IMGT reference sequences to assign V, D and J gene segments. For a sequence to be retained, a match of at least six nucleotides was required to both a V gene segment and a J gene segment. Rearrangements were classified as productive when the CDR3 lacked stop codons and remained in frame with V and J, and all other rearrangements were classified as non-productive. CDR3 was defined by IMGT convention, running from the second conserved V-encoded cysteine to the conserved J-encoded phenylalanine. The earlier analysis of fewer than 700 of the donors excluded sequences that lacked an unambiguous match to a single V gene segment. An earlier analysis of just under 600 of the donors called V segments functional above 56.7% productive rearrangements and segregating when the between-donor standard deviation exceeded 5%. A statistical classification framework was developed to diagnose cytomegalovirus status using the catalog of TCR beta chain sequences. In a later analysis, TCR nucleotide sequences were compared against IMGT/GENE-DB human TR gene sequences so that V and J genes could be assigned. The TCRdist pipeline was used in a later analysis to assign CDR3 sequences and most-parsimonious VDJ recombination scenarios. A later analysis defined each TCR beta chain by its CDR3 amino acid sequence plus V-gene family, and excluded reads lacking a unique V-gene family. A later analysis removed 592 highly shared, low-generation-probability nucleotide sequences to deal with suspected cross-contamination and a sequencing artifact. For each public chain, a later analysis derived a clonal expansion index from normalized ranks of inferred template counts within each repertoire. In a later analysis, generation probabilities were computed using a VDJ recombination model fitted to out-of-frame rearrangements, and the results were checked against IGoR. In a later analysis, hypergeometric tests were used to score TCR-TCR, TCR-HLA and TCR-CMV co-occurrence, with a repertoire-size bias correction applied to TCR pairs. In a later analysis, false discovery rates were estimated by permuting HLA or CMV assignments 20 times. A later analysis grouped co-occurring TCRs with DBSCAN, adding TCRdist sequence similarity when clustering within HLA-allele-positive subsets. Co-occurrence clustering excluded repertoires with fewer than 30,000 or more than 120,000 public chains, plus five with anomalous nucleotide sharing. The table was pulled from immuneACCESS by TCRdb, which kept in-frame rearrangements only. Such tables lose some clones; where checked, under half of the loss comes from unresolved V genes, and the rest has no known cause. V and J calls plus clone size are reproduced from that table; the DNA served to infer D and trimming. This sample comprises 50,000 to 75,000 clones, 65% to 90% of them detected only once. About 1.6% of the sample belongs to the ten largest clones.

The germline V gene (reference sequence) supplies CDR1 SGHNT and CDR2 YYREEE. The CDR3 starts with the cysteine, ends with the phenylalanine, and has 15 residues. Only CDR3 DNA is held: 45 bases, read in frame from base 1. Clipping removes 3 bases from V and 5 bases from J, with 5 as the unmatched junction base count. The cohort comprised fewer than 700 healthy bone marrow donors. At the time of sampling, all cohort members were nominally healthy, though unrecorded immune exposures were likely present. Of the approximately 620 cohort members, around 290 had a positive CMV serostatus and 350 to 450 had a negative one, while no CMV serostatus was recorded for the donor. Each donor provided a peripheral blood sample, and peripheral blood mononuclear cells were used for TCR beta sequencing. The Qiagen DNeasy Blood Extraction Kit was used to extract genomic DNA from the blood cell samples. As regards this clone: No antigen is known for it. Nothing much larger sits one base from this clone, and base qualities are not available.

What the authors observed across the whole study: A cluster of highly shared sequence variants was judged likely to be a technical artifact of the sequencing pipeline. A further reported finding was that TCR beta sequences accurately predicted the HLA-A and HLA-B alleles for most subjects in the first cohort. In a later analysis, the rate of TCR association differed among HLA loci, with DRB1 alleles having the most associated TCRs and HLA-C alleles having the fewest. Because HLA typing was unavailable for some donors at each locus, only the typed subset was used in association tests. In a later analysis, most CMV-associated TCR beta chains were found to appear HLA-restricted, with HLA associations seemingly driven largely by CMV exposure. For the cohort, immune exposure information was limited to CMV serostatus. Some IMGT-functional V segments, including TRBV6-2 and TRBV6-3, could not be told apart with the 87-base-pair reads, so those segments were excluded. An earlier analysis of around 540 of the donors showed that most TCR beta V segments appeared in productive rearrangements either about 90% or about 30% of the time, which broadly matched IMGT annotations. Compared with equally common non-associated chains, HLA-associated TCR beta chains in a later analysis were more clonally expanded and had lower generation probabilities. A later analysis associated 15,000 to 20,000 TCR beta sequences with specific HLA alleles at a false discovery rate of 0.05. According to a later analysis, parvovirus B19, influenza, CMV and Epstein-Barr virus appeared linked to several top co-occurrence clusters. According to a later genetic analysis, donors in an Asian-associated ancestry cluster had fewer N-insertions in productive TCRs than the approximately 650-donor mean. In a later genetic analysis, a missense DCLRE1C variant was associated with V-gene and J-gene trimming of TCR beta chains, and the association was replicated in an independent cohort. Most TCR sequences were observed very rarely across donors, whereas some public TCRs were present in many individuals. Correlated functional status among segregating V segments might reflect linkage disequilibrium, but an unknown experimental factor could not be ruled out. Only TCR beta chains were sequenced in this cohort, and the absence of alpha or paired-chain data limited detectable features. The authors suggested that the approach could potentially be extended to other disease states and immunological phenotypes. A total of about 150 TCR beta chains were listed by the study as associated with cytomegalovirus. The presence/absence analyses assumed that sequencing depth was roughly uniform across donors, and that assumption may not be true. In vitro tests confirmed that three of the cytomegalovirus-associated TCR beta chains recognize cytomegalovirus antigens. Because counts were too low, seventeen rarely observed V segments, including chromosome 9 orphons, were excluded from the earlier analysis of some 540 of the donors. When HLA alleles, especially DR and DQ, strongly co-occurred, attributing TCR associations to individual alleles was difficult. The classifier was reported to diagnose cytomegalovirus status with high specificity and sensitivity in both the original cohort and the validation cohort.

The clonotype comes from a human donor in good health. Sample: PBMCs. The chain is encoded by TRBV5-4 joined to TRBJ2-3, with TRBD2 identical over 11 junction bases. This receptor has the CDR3 CASSYSGGAGDTQYF. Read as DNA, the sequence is TGTGCCAGCAGCTATAGCGGGGGGGCGGGAGATACGCAGTATTTT.